The present entry profiles one TCR beta chain with its context. Its antigen is currently unknown. These data belong to a study of blood T cells in healthy people across ages. Study-level points and caveats: Total diversity from one million sequenced T cells was likely underestimated. The fall in TCR beta diversity per million T cells was roughly linear with age.

A second PCR of 7 to 11 cycles used a sample-barcoded 5' primer and a J-beta primer mix. TCRdb reanalysed the 5' RACE reads using MiXCR and keeps one entry per CDR3 protein. In the table there are 900,000 to 950,000 distinct CDR3 sequences, about 28% of which are singletons. These sequences were also reported in another study, on T cells of mothers and their children.

The sample consisted of blood. The source of this sequence is a woman in her thirties or forties in good health.

The CDR3 region has the DNA TGTGCCAGCAGTACCCAGCGGGGAGTGAGCACAGATACGCAGTATTTT. Its protein product is CASSTQRGVSTDTQYF. The chain uses TRBV12-3 or TRBV12-4 and TRBJ2-3, with 7 bases fitting TRBD2. Unmatched junction bases numbered 8, after V lost 5 bases and J lost 0 bases. The CDR3 is 16 amino acids.